The next 20 T cell receptor beta chains were all read from a single sample in a study of blood T cell repertoires in COVID-19. Method: immunoSEQ multiplex PCR; TCRdb's copy keeps in-frame clones and lacks some. The data hold 350,000 to 500,000 clones, with roughly 90% observed a single time. Sequenced: peripheral blood. Receptors originate from a man aged 18-30 years with COVID-19, enrolled during active disease.

This clone was seen once. The gene calls are TRBV5-1 and TRBJ1-5; D unresolved. The CDR3 contains 12 residues. V lost 0 bases and J lost 8, with 6 bases in between. Germline V CDR1 and CDR2: SGHRS, YFSETQ. CDR3 sequence (DNA): TGCGCCAGCAGCTTGGACGGGGAGCCCCAGCATTTT. Its protein is CASSLDGEPQHF.

The V and J genes are TRBV6-5 and TRBJ2-2, with a possible D match to TRBD2 (5 bases). The CDR3 totals 14 residues. Germline CDR1 and CDR2: MNHEY and SVGAGI. V was clipped by 8 bases and J by 1 base, with 11 bases between them. CDR3 loop: CASYGVLNTGELFF. For the CDR3, the DNA is TGTGCCAGCTACGGGGTCTTGAACACCGGGGAGCTGTTTTTT.

The rearrangement links TRBV19 to TRBJ2-7; 9 nucleotides line up with TRBD1. J gave up 5 bases and V 1 base, and 12 bases lay outside the gene matches. Germline V lookup: CDR1 LNHDA, CDR2 SQIVND (reference sequence). This CDR3 contains 17 residues. DNA for the CDR3: TGTGCCAGTAGTATAGCTGCGGGACAGGGATCAGTAAACGAGCAGTACTTC. It yields the protein CASSIAAGQGSVNEQYF. The entire variable domain, with the rest obtained from reference TRBV19 and TRBJ2-7, is as follows: DGGITQSPKYLFRKEGQNVTLSCEQNLNHDAMYWYRQDPGQGLRLIYYSQIVNDFQKGDIAEGYSVSREKKESFPLTVTSAQKNPTAFYLCASSIAAGQGSVNEQYFGPGTRLTVT.

This sequence joins TRBV29-1 and TRBJ2-1; 9 bases match TRBD2. This CDR3 comprises 16 residues. Losses at the gene ends were 0 bases for V and 4 bases for J; bases not matched to a gene: 7. Germline values: CDR1 SQVTM, CDR2 ANQGSEA. CDR3 coding DNA: TGCAGCGTTGAAGAAGGCGGGAGGGCCTTATACAATGAGCAGTTCTTC. Protein sequence: CSVEEGGRALYNEQFF.

The count of this clone is one. The chain couples TRBV3-1 (or the pseudogene TRBV3-2) to TRBJ1-6, with 8 bases that match TRBD1. Germline CDR1 LGHDT, CDR2 YNNKEL (reference sequence). The J segment lost 4 bases and the V segment lost 2 bases, leaving 4 bases of the junction unmatched. This CDR3 comprises 16 residues. This CDR3 is CASSQPGTGYNSPLHF. The DNA for the CDR3 is TGTGCCAGCAGCCAACCCGGGACAGGATATAATTCACCCCTCCACTTT.

The chain links TRBV20-1 to TRBJ1-4; the D gene is possibly TRBD1 (5 bases). Germline V gives CDR1 DFQATT, CDR2 SNEGSKA (reference sequence). The CDR3 sequence is 15 residues long. V shed 3 bases and J shed 8 bases, with 19 bases lying between them. The CDR3 nucleotides read TGCAGTGCTAGTACGTCCCGGGCCCCAGGGGAAAAACTGTTTTTT. Protein sequence: CSASTSRAPGEKLFF.

As for this clone: This same CDR3 is encoded by further DNA sequences in the sample. V and J are TRBV12-3 or TRBV12-4 and TRBJ1-5; D is uncertain. CDR3 length equals 13 residues. Between the trimmed V and J ends, which lost 1 base and 7 bases, there was a span of 8 bases. The CDR3 DNA reads TGTGCCAGCAGTTTAGGAAGGCGGCAGCCCCAGCATTTT. Translated: CASSLGRRQPQHF.

The chain carries TRBV15 and TRBJ2-7; D is uncertain. Looked up from germline, CDR1 is LNHNV and CDR2 is YYDKDF (reference sequence). Trimming pared 3 bases from V and 3 bases from J, leaving 15 bases between. The CDR3 has 15 residues. The CDR3 is CATSSDWVGLYEQYF. CDR3 sequence (DNA): TGTGCCACCAGCAGCGACTGGGTCGGCCTCTACGAGCAGTACTTC.

This chain connects TRBV7-3 to TRBJ1-6; the D gene is possibly TRBD1 (6 bases). The germline V gene has CDR1 SGHTA and CDR2 FQGTGA. This CDR3 is 14 amino acids long. V was pared by 4 bases and J by 5 bases, with 9 bases between. The CDR3 nucleotides read TGTGCCAGCAGCTCCGGGACAAATAATTCACCCCTCCACTTT. Amino acids: CASSSGTNNSPLHF.

CDR3 DNA: TGTGCCAGCAGCTTATCGCACAGTTCCTACGAGCAGTACTTC. Translation: CASSLSHSSYEQYF. V gene TRBV11-3 combines with J gene TRBJ2-7, with D hard to call. V was clipped by 2 bases and J by 1 base, with 9 bases between them. Germline V lookup: CDR1 SGHNT, CDR2 YENEEA. The CDR3 is 14 residues long. Filled out from reference TRBV11-3 and TRBJ2-7, the complete variable domain reads EAGVVQSPRYKIIEKKQPVAFWCNPISGHNTLYWYLQNLGQGPELLIRYENEEAVDDSQLPKDRFSAERLKGVDSTLKIQPAELGDSAVYLCASSLSHSSYEQYFGPGTRLTVT.

The V gene is TRBV6-5, the J gene TRBJ2-7; the D gene is possibly TRBD2 (6 bases). Trimming removed 2 bases from V and 3 bases from J, with 14 bases in between. This CDR3 is built from 15 residues. Germline V gene lookup returns CDR1 MNHEY and CDR2 SVGAGI. The CDR3 protein is CASSYGRGSSYEQYF. The CDR3 DNA reads TGTGCCAGCAGTTACGGGCGGGGCTCCAGCTACGAGCAGTACTTC.

The rearrangement links TRBV9 to TRBJ2-1; 9 bases fit TRBD2. The CDR3 covers 15 residues. Germline-derived CDR1 and CDR2 are SGDLS and YYNGEE. V shed 0 bases, J shed 7 bases, and the junction held 5 bases outside the gene matches. The DNA of the CDR3 is TGTGCCAGCAGCGTAGGCGGGAGGGCCGGGAATGAGCAGTTCTTC. Translation gives CASSVGGRAGNEQFF.

The V call is TRBV2, the J call TRBJ2-1; 8 nucleotides align to TRBD1. Germline V CDR1 and CDR2: SNHLY, FYNNEI. V lost 9 bases to trimming and J lost 4 bases; unmatched junction nucleotides: 5. CDR3 size: 13 residues. Here the CDR3 DNA reads TGTGCCAGTCGACAGGGGACTTACAATGAGCAGTTCTTC. Residues: CASRQGTYNEQFF.

The genes are TRBV11-3 and TRBJ2-2; 8 bases fit TRBD1. V lost 3 bases and J lost 7; bases outside the gene matches: 4. Germline V lookup: CDR1 SGHNT, CDR2 YENEEA. This CDR3 region has 14 residues. The CDR3 protein is CASSFDRGGGELFF. The CDR3, as DNA: TGTGCCAGCAGCTTTGACAGGGGAGGCGGGGAGCTGTTTTTT.

The rearrangement joins TRBV15 to TRBJ1-5; 10 bases are shared with TRBD1. This CDR3 is 15 amino acids long. Germline V gene sequence: CDR1 LNHNV, CDR2 YYDKDF (reference sequence). Unmatched junction bases numbered 6, after V lost 3 bases and J lost 7 bases. The CDR3 here is CATSRRQGAGQPQHF. The CDR3 coding sequence is TGTGCCACCAGCAGGAGACAGGGGGCCGGGCAGCCCCAGCATTTT.

This chain connects TRBV5-5 to TRBJ1-2, with a tentative D call TRBD1 (6 bases). The CDR3 extends over 15 amino acids. Between the trimmed V and J ends, which lost 0 bases and 2 bases, there was a span of 11 bases. In germline, CDR1 is SGHKS, CDR2 YYEKEE (reference sequence). The CDR3 loop reads CASSLAPTGNYGYTF. The CDR3 coding sequence is TGTGCCAGCAGCTTGGCCCCCACAGGGAACTATGGCTACACCTTC.

The chain employs TRBV7-9 and TRBJ2-7; 8 positions match TRBD2. V lost 5 bases to trimming and J lost 4 bases; unmatched junction nucleotides: 10. CDR1 is SEHNR and CDR2 is FQNEAQ in the germline V gene (reference sequence). The CDR3 spans 15 residues. The CDR3 loop is CASSHQLAAKYEQYF. The CDR3 bases are TGTGCCAGCAGCCATCAACTAGCGGCTAAGTACGAGCAGTACTTC.

This rearrangement joins TRBV7-9 to TRBJ2-3; 7 positions agree with TRBD1. Trimming at V came to 1 base and at J to 2 bases, leaving 3 bases not matched to a gene. In germline, CDR1 is SEHNR, CDR2 FQNEAQ (reference sequence). CDR3 length equals 15 residues. CDR3 nucleotide sequence: TGTGCCAGCAGCTTAGAGGGGACAGTCACAGATACGCAGTATTTT. Amino acids: CASSLEGTVTDTQYF.

V gene TRBV5-1 combines with J gene TRBJ1-2; 8 positions match TRBD1. The CDR3 covers 16 residues. V lost 3 bases and J lost 4; bases outside the gene matches: 11. Germline V CDR1 and CDR2: SGHRS, YFSETQ. The CDR3 nucleotides read TGCGCCAGCAGCTCCACGCCCGGACAGGGTGGCTATGGCTACACCTTC. Translation gives CASSSTPGQGGYGYTF. The full variable domain, with the rest looked up from reference TRBV5-1 and TRBJ1-2, is KAGVTQTPRYLIKTRGQQVTLSCSPISGHRSVSWYQQTPGQGLQFLFEYFSETQRNKGNFPGRFSGRQFSNSRSEMNVSTLELGDSALYLCASSSTPGQGGYGYTFGSGTRLTVV.

The rearrangement uses TRBV9 and TRBJ1-1; TRBD1 is a possible D gene (5 bases). This CDR3 has 16 residues. Deletions cut 3 bases from V and 0 bases from J, with 15 bases between. Per the germline V gene, CDR1 is SGDLS and CDR2 is YYNGEE. The CDR3 DNA sequence: TGTGCCAGCAGCGGATGGGGCGGGACCTTGAACACTGAAGCTTTCTTT. This translates into CASSGWGGTLNTEAFF.